The clone carrying this T cell receptor beta chain was detected ten times or more. As yet, its antigen is unknown. The entry originates in a study of CD8 T cells in ankylosing spondylitis. The study, taken as a whole, reports: Matched ankylosing spondylitis synovial fluid reportedly showed significant enrichment of disease-linked clones. The study identified a TCR beta motif of under ten highly homologous variants that appeared characteristic of ankylosing spondylitis blood.

TCRdb re-called the 5' RACE reads with MiXCR, one entry per CDR3 protein. This repertoire shows hundreds of thousands of distinct CDR3 sequences, about 15% found once; its top ten account for 1%. The germline V and J ends were trimmed by 6 bases and 12 bases, with 17 bases remaining between them. Germline values: CDR1 DFQATT, CDR2 SNEGSKA (reference sequence). This CDR3 is 11 amino acids long. The J gene is TRBJ1-1, the V gene TRBV20-1; D not resolved. Sequences were obtained from blood, either unsorted or a sorted T cell fraction (not recorded which). This TCR came from a male donor with ankylosing spondylitis. Here the CDR3 reads CSAVKSLGTFF. The CDR3 DNA sequence: TGCAGTGCGGTGAAGTCCCTCGGGACTTTCTTT.